This entry concerns a single TCR beta chain. Its cognate antigen is unknown. This sample was included in a study of T cell responses to AZD1222 COVID-19 vaccine. Study-wide results and limits: Among spike-specific TCRs, nearly half reportedly target unmutated variant regions. Clonal diversity may have been underestimated, and the donors were mostly white British, with more females than males.

From germline, CDR1 is SNHLY and CDR2 FYNNEI. V lost 4 bases to trimming and J lost 6 bases, with 5 bases between them. The CDR3 is 11 amino acids. The data were produced by immunoSEQ multiplex PCR, yet TCRdb's version contains in-frame clones alone and is incomplete. In the table there are 85,000 to 90,000 clones, roughly 89% of which are singletons. The genes are TRBV2 and TRBJ2-3, with unresolved D. The sample consisted of peripheral blood, taken on day 0 of AZD1222 vaccination. This clonotype was obtained from an adult in good health. CDR3 coding DNA: TGTGCCAGCAGTGCCCTGGATACGCAGTATTTT. This translates into CASSALDTQYF.